Following are 8 T cell receptor beta chains from one sample sequenced in a study of blood T cell repertoires in COVID-19. Generated by immunoSEQ multiplex PCR, the TCRdb table keeps only in-frame clones and is missing some. The sample holds over 350,000 clones, 87% seen once. Material: PBMCs or T cells enriched from blood (not recorded which). All receptors derive from a woman aged 18-29 years with acute COVID-19.

V is TRBV3-1 (or the pseudogene TRBV3-2) and J is TRBJ1-1; tentative D call: TRBD1 (5 bases). V was shortened by 3 bases and J by 11 bases, with 16 bases between the two germline ends. This CDR3 region has 13 residues. The V gene's germline CDR1 is LGHDT and CDR2 YNNKEL (reference sequence). CDR3 nucleotides: TGTGCCAGCAGCCAGTGGGGCCAGGGTAGGGCTTTCTTT. Protein: CASSQWGQGRAFF.

The chain is built from TRBV3-1 (or the pseudogene TRBV3-2) and TRBJ1-2; D is possibly TRBD1 (5 bases). The CDR3 runs to 13 residues. V shed 0 bases and J shed 6 bases, with 8 bases lying between them. In germline, CDR1 is LGHDT, CDR2 YNNKEL (reference sequence). The CDR3 nucleotides read TGTGCCAGCAGCCAAGAGGGAGGGGATGGCTACACCTTC. Translated, it gives CASSQEGGDGYTF.

J is TRBJ1-3 and V is TRBV28; the D is unclear. The germline gives CDR1 MDHEN, CDR2 SYDVKM. The CDR3 has 17 amino acids. V shed 2 bases and J shed 0 bases, with 14 bases lying between them. This CDR3 reads CASSLGFGASSGNTIYF. CDR3 nucleotide sequence: TGTGCCAGCAGTTTAGGGTTCGGCGCTAGCTCTGGAAACACCATATATTTT.

The DNA of the CDR3 is TGTGCCAGCAGCCTAGGACTTAACAATGAGCAGTTCTTC. It codes for CASSLGLNNEQFF. This chain uses TRBV9 with TRBJ2-1; D perhaps matches TRBD2 (5 bases). Germline CDR1 SGDLS, CDR2 YYNGEE. V lost 4 bases, J lost 5 bases, and 10 bases lay in between. This CDR3 is 13 amino acids long.

The genes are TRBV2 and TRBJ2-1; D might be TRBD2 (6 bases). This CDR3 has 12 amino acids. Trimming stripped 4 bases from V and 8 bases from J, with 9 bases between. The germline V gene has CDR1 SNHLY and CDR2 FYNNEI. The CDR3 loop reads CASSVTSYEQFF. The CDR3, as DNA: TGTGCCAGCAGTGTTACTAGCTATGAGCAGTTCTTC.

The chain uses TRBV2 and TRBJ1-2; 12 positions agree with TRBD1. V shed 6 bases and J 6 bases; nucleotides not matched to a gene: 11. CDR3 length: 16 amino acids. Germline V lookup: CDR1 SNHLY, CDR2 FYNNEI. CDR3 region: CASSAPGTGGADGYTF. Here the CDR3 DNA reads TGTGCCAGCAGCGCTCCGGGGACAGGGGGCGCGGATGGCTACACCTTC.

The V gene is TRBV5-6, the J gene TRBJ1-3; perhaps TRBD1 as D (6 bases). V lost 2 bases, J lost 2 bases, and 8 bases lay in between. This CDR3 contains 14 residues. From germline, CDR1 is SGHDT and CDR2 YYEEEE. The CDR3 loop reads CASSFAGAGNTIYF. DNA for the CDR3: TGTGCCAGCAGCTTTGCAGGGGCTGGAAACACCATATATTTT.

The chain links TRBV30 to TRBJ1-1; a weak D match, TRBD1 (5 bases). V lost 3 bases to trimming and J lost 10 bases, with 18 bases between them. The CDR3 contains 13 residues. Germline CDR1 reads GTSNPN; CDR2 reads SVGIG (reference sequence). CDR3 in amino acids: CAWSDNPGKRAFF. CDR3 nucleotides: TGTGCCTGGAGCGATAATCCAGGGAAACGAGCTTTCTTT.